One and the same sample provided the 14 T cell receptor beta chains below, sequenced in a study of shared clonotypes between healthy human individuals. Clones were sequenced by immunoSEQ multiplex PCR, and TCRdb holds only the in-frame ones, with some missing. The sample lists around 2.1 million clones; under 95% were seen once. Naive CD8 cells comprised CD45RO-negative, CCR7-positively selected cells, excluding terminally differentiated effector memory CD45RA+ cells. Sequencing was performed on naive CD8+ T cells from PBMCs. The receptor source for this set is a man between 18 and 29 years old in good health. Some clones in this sample may be carry-over from other donors' samples.

The J gene is TRBJ2-3, the V gene TRBV5-1; TRBD1 is a possible D gene (6 bases). CDR1 and CDR2 from the germline V gene are SGHRS and YFSETQ. V was clipped by 0 bases and J by 2 bases, with 10 bases between them. The CDR3 is 15 residues long. CDR3 bases: TGCGCCAGCAGCTTGGACAGGGCGGTCACAGATACGCAGTATTTT. Translated: CASSLDRAVTDTQYF.

The chain is built from TRBV2 and TRBJ1-5; 8 bases match TRBD1. The CDR3 runs to 15 residues. V lost 6 bases and J lost 3; bases outside the gene matches: 7. Germline lookup yields CDR1 SNHLY and CDR2 FYNNEI. The CDR3 reads CASSPGQGPNQPQHF. The DNA of the CDR3 is TGTGCCAGCAGCCCTGGACAGGGACCCAATCAGCCCCAGCATTTT. Full variable domain (missing parts from reference TRBV2 and TRBJ1-5): EPEVTQTPSHQVTQMGQEVILRCVPISNHLYFYWYRQILGQKVEFLVSFYNNEISEKSEIFDDQFSVERPDGSNFTLKIRSTKLEDSAMYFCASSPGQGPNQPQHFGDGTRLSIL.

V and J are TRBV2 and TRBJ2-7; TRBD2 matches 8 bases. V was clipped by 1 base and J by 9 bases; unmatched bases: 11. The CDR3 has 15 residues. CDR1 is SNHLY, CDR2 FYNNEI, per germline. CDR3 amino acids: CASSEDREGLWGQYF. The DNA of the CDR3 is TGTGCCAGCAGTGAAGACCGGGAGGGCCTTTGGGGGCAGTACTTC.

The sample holds a few counts of this clone. This chain joins TRBV25-1 and TRBJ1-4; TRBD1 is a possible D gene (6 bases). This CDR3 is 13 amino acids long. Germline lookup yields CDR1 MGHDK and CDR2 SYGVNS. The germline V and J ends were trimmed by 6 bases and 7 bases, with 12 bases remaining between them. The CDR3 reads CASSAGGTEKLFF. CDR3 sequence (DNA): TGTGCCAGCAGCGCCGGGGGCACTGAAAAACTGTTTTTT.

The chain carries TRBV7-3 and TRBJ1-5, with a tentative D call TRBD1 (6 bases). The germline V gene has CDR1 SGHTA and CDR2 FQGTGA. V dropped 2 bases and J dropped 1 base, with 9 bases sitting between them. The CDR3 loop spans 15 amino acids. CDR3 in DNA: TGTGCCAGCAGCTTAGGGGGCGGCAGCAATCAGCCCCAGCATTTT. Residues: CASSLGGGSNQPQHF.

Worth noting for this clone: This sample includes further DNA sequences coding for the same CDR3. The chain has TRBV27 and TRBJ1-1; D unclear. From germline, CDR1 is MNHEY and CDR2 SMNVEV (reference sequence). CDR3 length equals 14 residues. The V end was cut by 8 bases, the J end by 1 base, with 14 bases between. CDR3 DNA sequence: TGTGCCAGCTCCCTTAGGACGGCGAACACTGAAGCTTTCTTT. It specifies CASSLRTANTEAFF.

This clone occurred once. The genes are TRBV19 and TRBJ2-4; 8 bases are a match to TRBD1. Germline assignment: CDR1 LNHDA and CDR2 SQIVND (reference sequence). The ends lost 7 bases at V and 6 bases at J; junction bases unmatched: 8. The CDR3 is 14 amino acids. This chain's CDR3 is CASTSGGWGNIQYF. DNA of the CDR3: TGTGCCAGTACCTCAGGGGGCTGGGGAAACATTCAGTACTTC.

The rearrangement links TRBV12-5 to TRBJ1-1, with TRBD1 matching over 7 bases. Germline-derived CDR1 and CDR2 are LGHNT and FRNRAP. The CDR3 spans 12 residues. V shed 7 bases, J shed 5 bases, and the junction held 4 bases outside the gene matches. The CDR3 DNA reads as TGTGCTAGTGCGGCAGGGGGGACTGAAGCTTTCTTT. This sequence encodes CASAAGGTEAFF.

The chain uses TRBV15 and TRBJ2-7; the D call may be TRBD1 or TRBD2 (5 bases each). Germline loops: CDR1 LNHNV, CDR2 YYDKDF (reference sequence). CDR3 length: 15 residues. The germline V and J ends were trimmed by 0 bases and 1 base, with 10 bases remaining between them. The CDR3 DNA follows: TGTGCCACCAGCAGAGAGAGGGCAGGGTCCTACGAGCAGTACTTC. The encoded protein is CATSRERAGSYEQYF.

V is TRBV4-3 and J is TRBJ1-2, with D unresolved. Germline V gene lookup returns CDR1 LGHNA and CDR2 YSLEER. The CDR3 sequence is 18 residues long. V lost 0 bases to trimming and J lost 5 bases, with 22 bases between them. CDR3 coding DNA: TGCGCCAGCAGCCAAGAAATCCCCCAGGCCCCCTTCTCATATGGCTACACCTTC. Translation: CASSQEIPQAPFSYGYTF.

The J gene is TRBJ2-7, the V gene TRBV13; D gene unclear. The CDR3 totals 15 residues. Germline V gene sequence: CDR1 PRHDT, CDR2 FYEKMQ (reference sequence). The V and J ends lost 2 bases and 2 bases respectively, with 13 bases between them. CDR3 DNA: TGTGCCAGCAGCTTATCTCCTCACACCACCTACGAGCAGTACTTC. This translates into CASSLSPHTTYEQYF.

The chain is built from TRBV9 and TRBJ2-1; unclear D gene. Trimming pared 6 bases from V and 0 bases from J, leaving 19 bases between. Germline assignment: CDR1 SGDLS and CDR2 YYNGEE. This CDR3 spans 17 amino acids. CDR3 DNA: TGTGCCAGCACATTTGAGAAGCTGCCGAGCTCCTACAATGAGCAGTTCTTC. Amino acid sequence: CASTFEKLPSSYNEQFF.

The rearrangement joins TRBV11-2 to TRBJ1-2; D perhaps matches TRBD1 (5 bases). Per the germline V gene, CDR1 is SGHAT and CDR2 is FQNNGV. The CDR3 length is 17 residues. V was shortened by 0 bases and J by 3 bases, with 17 bases between the two germline ends. CDR3 DNA: TGTGCCAGCAGCTTAGACCCGCCCACCGGGACGGACTATGGCTACACCTTC. The encoded protein is CASSLDPPTGTDYGYTF.

The J gene is TRBJ1-5, the V gene TRBV28, with a tentative D call TRBD1 (5 bases). V dropped 4 bases and J dropped 2 bases, with 21 bases sitting between them. The CDR3 has 18 residues. Germline V gene lookup returns CDR1 MDHEN and CDR2 SYDVKM. CDR3 amino acids: CASSYQGFSRGGNQPQHF. For the CDR3, the DNA is TGTGCCAGCAGTTATCAGGGTTTCAGTCGGGGGGGCAATCAGCCCCAGCATTTT.